The 30 T cell receptor beta chains below were found in one sample sequenced in a study of T cells in women clearing cervical HPV infection. Profiled with immunoSEQ multiplex PCR; TCRdb holds only in-frame clones, not every one. The table counts some 21,000 clones; approximately 2.4% lies in the top ten. Sequencing was performed on blood buffy coat. The receptors were sampled from a woman aged 18 to 75 with a cervical HPV16 infection that either progressed to CIN3+ or cleared (not recorded which).

In the case of this clone: Read coverage stops 3 residues before the CDR3 terminus; the germline J gene supplies the remainder. Other DNA sequences from this sample encode an identical CDR3 as well. The chain joins TRBV7-9 to TRBJ1-3; weak D call: TRBD1 (6 bases). Germline V lookup: CDR1 SEHNR, CDR2 FQNEAQ (reference sequence). Trimming cost V 1 base and J 2 bases, with 6 bases left between them. This CDR3 has 14 residues. The CDR3 region is CASSLGTAGNTIYF. CDR3 DNA, as far as it was read: TGTGCCAGCAGCTTAGGGACAGCTGGAAACACC.

Comment on this clone: From the germline J gene comes the end of the CDR3, since the read stops 3 residues before it. The rearrangement joins TRBV19 to TRBJ1-2, with a tentative D call TRBD1 (6 bases). The CDR3 has 14 residues. From germline, CDR1 is LNHDA and CDR2 SQIVND (reference sequence). Between the trimmed V and J ends, which lost 4 bases and 3 bases, there was a span of 12 bases. CDR3 region: CASSTQGKDYGYTF. The CDR3 DNA, read in part, is TGTGCCAGTAGTACACAGGGAAAGGACTATGGC.

Note on this clone: The read finishes 3 residues shy of the CDR3 end, and the germline J gene is used to complete it. This rearrangement joins TRBV7-2 to TRBJ1-1; 7 bases match TRBD1. The CDR3 covers 14 residues. J gave up 1 base and V 4 bases, and 3 bases lay outside the gene matches. Germline V gene lookup returns CDR1 SGHTA and CDR2 FQGNSA. The CDR3 reads CASSYRTGNTEAFF. The CDR3 DNA, read in part, is TGTGCCAGCAGCTACCGGACAGGGAACACTGAA.

To note about this clone: Sequencing ends 3 residues short of the CDR3 end; the germline J gene provides the rest. This rearrangement joins TRBV20-1 to TRBJ1-2, with D possibly being TRBD1 (6 bases). Germline CDR1 reads DFQATT; CDR2 reads SNEGSKA (reference sequence). CDR3 size: 17 residues. The CDR3 DNA, read in part, is TGCAGTGCTAGAGATGGCACTAAAACAGGGAGGTCGGGAGGC. Protein sequence: CSARDGTKTGRSGG. The CDR3, in full, reads CSARDGTKTGRSGGYTF.

Points on this clone: The observed sequence ends 3 residues before the CDR3 terminus, with the missing tail filled in from the germline J gene. V is TRBV7-9 and J is TRBJ1-4, with no clear D. Germline CDR1 reads SEHNR; CDR2 reads FQNEAQ (reference sequence). V was clipped by 11 bases and J by 4 bases, with 11 bases between them. This CDR3 spans 12 amino acids. CDR3 DNA (partial): TGTGCCTCGAGGGCCCTTAATGAAAAA. Translating it yields CASRALNEK. The full CDR3 sequence reads CASRALNEKLFF.

With regard to this clone: The read comes to an end 3 residues before the CDR3 does, leaving the germline J gene to fill in the end. The same CDR3 also results from other DNA sequences found in this sample. The V gene is TRBV7-9, the J gene TRBJ1-3; D is perhaps TRBD1 (5 bases). Trimming pared 5 bases from V and 2 bases from J, leaving 10 bases between. Looked up from germline, CDR1 is SEHNR and CDR2 is FQNEAQ (reference sequence). The CDR3 extends over 14 amino acids. The CDR3 loop is CASSAGTAGNTIYF. The sequenced part of the CDR3 DNA is TGTGCCAGCAGCGCGGGGACGGCTGGAAACACC.

As to this clone: The read ends 3 residues shy of where the CDR3 ends; the end is completed using the germline J gene. V usage is TRBV28 and J usage is TRBJ2-2; 7 bases align to TRBD1. V trimming: 4 bases; J trimming: 2 bases; junction bases outside the gene matches: 10. CDR1 is MDHEN, CDR2 SYDVKM, per germline. CDR3 length: 17 amino acids. The CDR3 loop is CASSSPLTGVNTGELFF. Partial CDR3 DNA: TGTGCCAGCAGTTCCCCCCTTACAGGGGTCAACACCGGGGAG.

About this clone: The read ends 3 residues early relative to the CDR3; the germline J gene fills the gap. The V and J genes are TRBV18 and TRBJ2-1; D is possibly TRBD1 (6 bases). The CDR3 covers 17 residues. Per germline, CDR1 KGHSH and CDR2 LQKENI. V shed 3 bases and J shed 2 bases, with 17 bases lying between them. The DNA read from the CDR3 is TGTGCCAGCTCACCTTACAGGGCGTTTGGCCCCTACAATGAG. Protein sequence: CASSPYRAFGPYNE. The complete CDR3 protein is CASSPYRAFGPYNEQFF.

Of note for this clone: The read ends 3 residues early relative to the CDR3; the germline J gene fills the gap. The chain combines TRBV19 with TRBJ1-2; TRBD1 aligns across 9 bases. Trimming cost V 3 bases and J 3 bases; bases outside gene matches: 8. The CDR3 is made up of 16 amino acids. CDR1 is LNHDA and CDR2 is SQIVND in the germline V gene (reference sequence). Partial CDR3 DNA: TGTGCCAGTAGTATTCGGGGACAGGGAGGGTACTATGGC. This gives the protein CASSIRGQGGYYG. The entire CDR3 is CASSIRGQGGYYGYTF.

Turning to this clone: The CDR3 extends 3 residues past the end of the read, so its final part is completed from the germline J gene. The J gene is TRBJ1-1, the V gene TRBV28; 8 nucleotides agree with TRBD1. The germline gives CDR1 MDHEN, CDR2 SYDVKM. The CDR3 consists of 14 residues. The V gene end was trimmed by 2 bases and the J gene end by 3 bases; junction bases not matched to a gene: 2. The CDR3 DNA, read in part, is TGTGCCAGCAGTTTAAGGACAGGGCACACTGAA. Translating it yields CASSLRTGHTE. The CDR3, in full, reads CASSLRTGHTEAFF.

Worth noting for this clone: The read ends 3 residues shy of where the CDR3 ends; the end is completed using the germline J gene. The chain is built from TRBV7-2 and TRBJ1-2, with D tentatively TRBD1 (5 bases). The V gene's germline CDR1 is SGHTA and CDR2 FQGNSA. CDR3 length equals 12 residues. This chain's CDR3 is CASSWLTDTYTF. Incomplete CDR3 DNA: TGTGCCAGCAGCTGGTTGACAGATACC.

On this clone: Read coverage stops 3 residues before the CDR3 terminus; the germline J gene supplies the remainder. This rearrangement joins TRBV30 to TRBJ2-7; a possible D gene is TRBD1 (6 bases). The CDR3 totals 13 residues. The germline gives CDR1 GTSNPN, CDR2 SVGIG (reference sequence). V lost 1 base and J 4 bases, leaving 11 bases between the germline ends. The CDR3 spells CAWSDGTKYEQYF. The part of the CDR3 DNA that was read is TGTGCCTGGAGTGACGGGACAAAATACGAG.

Details on this clone: The CDR3 end is not reached by the read, which stops 3 residues before it; the germline J gene fills it in. The chain couples TRBV6-1 to TRBJ1-4; the match to TRBD1 covers 7 bases. CDR1 MNHNS and CDR2 SASEGT come from the germline V gene. This CDR3 has 14 amino acids. This CDR3 reads CASGGDSANSPLFF. The sequenced part of the CDR3 DNA is TGTGCCAGCGGTGGGGACAGCGCTAATTCACCA.

Comment on this clone: The sequence runs out 3 residues before the end of the CDR3; the remainder is reconstructed from the germline J gene. V is TRBV6-2 or TRBV6-3 and J is TRBJ2-3; D remains ambiguous. CDR1 and CDR2 from the germline V gene are MNHEY and SVGEGT. The CDR3 is 12 residues long. CDR3 in amino acids: CATKEGLETQYF. The part of the CDR3 DNA that was read is TGTGCCACCAAGGAAGGGTTAGAGACG.

The part of the CDR3 DNA that was read is TGTGCCATCGCCTCACAGGGCTACACTGAA. It encodes CAIASQGYTE. The full CDR3 protein reads CAIASQGYTEAFF. The J gene is TRBJ1-1, the V gene TRBV10-3; weak D call: TRBD1 (6 bases). The read falls 3 residues short of the CDR3 end, and the missing part is taken from the germline J gene. V lost 8 bases, J lost 3 bases, and 13 bases lay in between. The germline V gene encodes CDR1 ENHRY and CDR2 SYGVKD. CDR3 length: 13 amino acids.

With respect to this clone: The read ends 3 residues shy of where the CDR3 ends; the end is completed using the germline J gene. The chain joins TRBV11-2 to TRBJ1-2; D unresolved. The germline V gene encodes CDR1 SGHAT and CDR2 FQNNGV. The CDR3 consists of 13 residues. V was cut by 1 base and J by 3 bases, with 6 bases left in between. The CDR3 is CASSLAVDYGYTF. Partial CDR3 DNA: TGTGCCAGCAGCTTAGCCGTCGACTATGGC.

A word on this clone: The CDR3 is cut off 3 residues early in the read; its end comes from the germline J gene. The V call is TRBV20-1, the J call TRBJ2-1, with TRBD2 matching over 7 bases. Trimming removed 6 bases from V and 3 bases from J; junction bases left unmatched: 5. There are 13 residues in the CDR3. The germline CDR1 and CDR2 sequences are DFQATT and SNEGSKA (reference sequence). CDR3 DNA, as far as it was read: TGCAGTGCAACAAAGCGGGACTACAATGAG. This translates into CSATKRDYNE. The full CDR3 protein is CSATKRDYNEQFF.

The DNA read from the CDR3 is TGTGCCATCAGTGACCCAGGGGGCAGTTCACCC. Amino acids: CAISDPGGSSP. The full CDR3 protein reads CAISDPGGSSPLHF. V and J are TRBV10-3 and TRBJ1-6, with 8 bases fitting TRBD1. The missing CDR3 end, 3 residues past where the read stops, is filled in from the germline J gene. Germline V gene sequence: CDR1 ENHRY, CDR2 SYGVKD. The CDR3 contains 14 residues. V lost 3 bases to trimming and J lost 9 bases; unmatched junction nucleotides: 4.

With respect to this clone: The read falls 3 residues short of the CDR3 end, and the missing part is taken from the germline J gene. V gene TRBV16 combines with J gene TRBJ2-2; the match to TRBD2 covers 10 bases. This CDR3 is 17 amino acids long. J gave up 0 bases and V 1 base, and 2 bases lay outside the gene matches. Germline V gene sequence: CDR1 KGHSY, CDR2 FQNENV. CDR3 sequence reads: CASSQFGLAANTGELFF. The sequenced CDR3 bases are TGTGCCAGCAGCCAATTTGGACTAGCGGCGAACACCGGGGAG.

To note about this clone: The read gets to within 3 residues of the CDR3 end, and the germline J gene fills in the rest. The chain carries TRBV5-4 and TRBJ2-3, with TRBD2 matching over 10 bases. The trim removed 3 bases at V and 4 bases at J, leaving 5 bases unmatched. This CDR3 contains 15 residues. The germline CDR1 and CDR2 sequences are SGHNT and YYREEE (reference sequence). The CDR3 loop is CASSWSGREADTQYF. The sequenced CDR3 bases are TGTGCCAGCAGCTGGAGCGGGAGGGAAGCAGATACG.

A remark on this clone: The read ends 3 residues shy of where the CDR3 ends; the end is completed using the germline J gene. The chain employs TRBV4-2 and TRBJ1-4, with 7 bases that match TRBD1. CDR1 is LGHNA and CDR2 is YNFKEQ in the germline V gene. Trimming cost V 1 base and J 2 bases; bases outside gene matches: 4. There are 16 residues in the CDR3. CDR3 sequence: CASSQGAQGTNEKLFF. The CDR3 bases that were read are TGTGCCAGCAGCCAAGGAGCACAGGGGACTAATGAAAAA.

Turning to this clone: The DNA ends 3 residues before the CDR3 does, and the rest of the CDR3 is filled in from the germline J gene. This chain links TRBV19 with TRBJ2-4; D gene ambiguous. The length of the CDR3 is 13 residues. Germline V gene sequence: CDR1 LNHDA, CDR2 SQIVND (reference sequence). The CDR3 here is CASSTNNYYGQYF. The sequenced CDR3 bases are TGTGCCAGTAGTACGAACAACTACTATGGT.

Of note for this clone: The CDR3 end falls 3 residues outside the read, so it is completed with the germline J gene. The rearrangement joins TRBV7-9 to TRBJ1-2; TRBD1 might be the D (5 bases). CDR1 SEHNR and CDR2 FQNEAQ come from the germline V gene (reference sequence). This CDR3 has 14 residues. The DNA read from the CDR3 is TGTGCCAGCAGCTTATTAGGGGACTCCTACGAC. This gives the protein CASSLLGDSYD. In full, the CDR3 is CASSLLGDSYDYTF. Variable domain in full (rest from reference TRBV7-9 and TRBJ1-2): DTGVSQNPRHKITKRGQNVTFRCDPISEHNRLYWYRQTLGQGPEFLTYFQNEAQLEKSRLLSDRFSAERPKGSFSTLEIQRTEQGDSAMYLCASSLLGDSYDYTFGSGTRLTVV.

Incomplete CDR3 DNA: TGCGCCAGCAGAGCGGGATCGACAGATACG. Amino acids: CASRAGSTDT. The whole CDR3 reads CASRAGSTDTQYF. This chain joins TRBV5-1 and TRBJ2-3; 7 bases line up with TRBD2. The CDR3 goes on 3 residues after the read ends, and that part is filled in from the germline J gene. The CDR3 has 13 amino acids. V trimming: 5 bases; J trimming: 3 bases; junction bases outside the gene matches: 3. CDR1 and CDR2 from the germline V gene are SGHRS and YFSETQ. The entire variable domain, with the rest obtained from reference TRBV5-1 and TRBJ2-3, is as follows: KAGVTQTPRYLIKTRGQQVTLSCSPISGHRSVSWYQQTPGQGLQFLFEYFSETQRNKGNFPGRFSGRQFSNSRSEMNVSTLELGDSALYLCASRAGSTDTQYFGPGTRLTVL.

On this clone: The observed sequence ends 3 residues before the CDR3 terminus, with the missing tail filled in from the germline J gene. V and J are TRBV7-8 and TRBJ1-6; 10 positions agree with TRBD1. There are 15 residues in the CDR3. Losses at the gene ends were 2 bases for V and 9 bases for J; bases not matched to a gene: 4. Germline V lookup: CDR1 SGHVS, CDR2 FQNEAQ. The CDR3 bases that were read are TGTGCCAGCAGCTTAACCGGGACAGGGGTTTCACCC. This sequence encodes CASSLTGTGVSP. The complete CDR3 sequence is CASSLTGTGVSPLHF.

As to this clone: Read data end 3 residues before the CDR3 end; the end is taken from the germline J gene. The J gene is TRBJ2-5, the V gene TRBV5-1; possibly TRBD1 for D (5 bases). This CDR3 region has 14 residues. The V and J ends lost 4 bases and 5 bases respectively, with 15 bases between them. Germline loops: CDR1 SGHRS, CDR2 YFSETQ. The CDR3 sequence: CASSIGSQVETQYF. CDR3 DNA, as far as it was read: TGCGCCAGCAGCATTGGGTCACAGGTGGAGACC. The variable domain in full, with the rest retrieved from reference TRBV5-1 and TRBJ2-5, is KAGVTQTPRYLIKTRGQQVTLSCSPISGHRSVSWYQQTPGQGLQFLFEYFSETQRNKGNFPGRFSGRQFSNSRSEMNVSTLELGDSALYLCASSIGSQVETQYFGPGTRLLVL.

In the case of this clone: The read ends 3 residues shy of where the CDR3 ends; the end is completed using the germline J gene. The V and J genes are TRBV5-4 and TRBJ1-2, with unresolved D. The CDR3 has 14 residues. Per germline, CDR1 SGHNT and CDR2 YYREEE (reference sequence). The sequenced part of the CDR3 DNA is TGTGCCAGCAGCTCCCACATGCGTTTGGTCGGG. Translated, it gives CASSSHMRLVG. The full CDR3 protein reads CASSSHMRLVGYTF.

A note on this clone: Sequencing ends 3 residues short of the CDR3 end; the germline J gene provides the rest. This sequence joins TRBV30 and TRBJ2-3, with 7 bases aligning to TRBD1. Germline V gives CDR1 GTSNPN, CDR2 SVGIG (reference sequence). This CDR3 has 14 amino acids. CDR3 DNA (partial): TGTGCCTGGAGTGGCCGACAGGGAAATCAGCCG. It specifies CAWSGRQGNQP. The entire CDR3 reads CAWSGRQGNQPQYF.

About this clone itself: The sequence runs out 3 residues before the end of the CDR3; the remainder is reconstructed from the germline J gene. The genes are TRBV30 and TRBJ2-1; TRBD2 matches at 9 bases. V shed 1 base, J shed 8 bases, and the junction held 9 bases outside the gene matches. Looked up from germline, CDR1 is GTSNPN and CDR2 is SVGIG (reference sequence). This CDR3 is 15 amino acids long. CDR3 loop: CAWSAGLAGRDEQFF. The CDR3 bases that were read are TGTGCCTGGAGTGCGGGACTAGCAGGTAGGGATGAG.

About this clone: The observed sequence ends 3 residues before the CDR3 terminus, with the missing tail filled in from the germline J gene. V and J are TRBV2 and TRBJ2-7; a possible D gene is TRBD1 (6 bases). This CDR3 comprises 16 residues. The germline CDR1 and CDR2 sequences are SNHLY and FYNNEI. Trimming took 11 bases from V and 2 from J, leaving 25 bases between them. The CDR3 sequence is CAVQPLDRRLTYEQYF. CDR3 DNA, as far as it was read: TGTGCCGTACAGCCCCTTGACAGGCGCTTAACCTACGAG.